Here is one T cell receptor beta chain with its context. Only in-frame clones appear in the TCRdb table, and some are missing; sequencing was by immunoSEQ multiplex PCR. Of 100,000 or so clones in the sample, 96% were seen once. This record belongs to a study of technical replicates of blood from several donors. The CDR3 has 14 amino acids. Germline V gene lookup returns CDR1 LNHDA and CDR2 SQIVND (reference sequence). V dropped 3 bases and J dropped 9 bases, with 15 bases sitting between them. What was sequenced was T cells isolated from PBMCs. This TCR was sampled from a human donor in good health. The gene calls are TRBV19 and TRBJ2-1; tentative D call: TRBD1 (5 bases). The CDR3 protein is CASSIDQGFGEQFF. CDR3 sequence (DNA): TGTGCCAGTAGTATCGATCAGGGATTCGGTGAGCAGTTCTTC.